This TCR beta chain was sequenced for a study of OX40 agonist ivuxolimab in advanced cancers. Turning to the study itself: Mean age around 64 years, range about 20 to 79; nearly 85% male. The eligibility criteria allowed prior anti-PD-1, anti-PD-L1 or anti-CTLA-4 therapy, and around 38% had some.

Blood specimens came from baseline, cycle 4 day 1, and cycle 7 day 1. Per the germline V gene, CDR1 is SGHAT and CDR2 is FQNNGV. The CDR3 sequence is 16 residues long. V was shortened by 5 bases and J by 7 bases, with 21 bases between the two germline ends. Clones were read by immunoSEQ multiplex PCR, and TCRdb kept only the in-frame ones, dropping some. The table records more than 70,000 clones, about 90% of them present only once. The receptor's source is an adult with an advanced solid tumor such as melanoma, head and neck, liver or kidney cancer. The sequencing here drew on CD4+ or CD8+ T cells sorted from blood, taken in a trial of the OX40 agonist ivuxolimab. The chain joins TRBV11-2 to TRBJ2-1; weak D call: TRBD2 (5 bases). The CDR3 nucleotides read TGTGCCAGCAGCAGCTGGCGGGTTGGGGTGGGAAATGAGCAGTTCTTC. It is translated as CASSSWRVGVGNEQFF.